What follows are 30 T cell receptor beta chains derived from one specimen sequenced in a study of graft-versus-host responses after intestinal transplantation. No antigen has been identified for these receptors. The assay was immunoSEQ multiplex PCR, and TCRdb's table has in-frame clones only and misses some. The data hold about 89,000 clones, with roughly nine tenths observed a single time. The sequenced sample was unstimulated CD4+ T cells sorted from spleen or lymph node cells, obtained before intestinal transplant. These receptors were collected from a human donor who received an intestinal transplant.

The chain links TRBV5-6 to TRBJ2-7, with D possibly TRBD1 on 5 matching bases. From germline, CDR1 is SGHDT and CDR2 YYEEEE. This CDR3 region has 12 residues. V was cut by 2 bases and J by 6 bases, with 9 bases left in between. The CDR3 DNA reads as TGTGCCAGCAGCTTAAGGGGTGTCGAGCAGTACTTC. Amino acids: CASSLRGVEQYF. Supplemented by reference TRBV5-6 and TRBJ2-7, the full variable domain reads DAGVTQSPTHLIKTRGQQVTLRCSPKSGHDTVSWYQQALGQGPQFIFQYYEEEERQRGNFPDRFSGHQFPNYSSELNVNALLLGDSALYLCASSLRGVEQYFGPGTRLTVT.

V usage is TRBV5-1 and J usage is TRBJ2-7, with TRBD2 matching over 8 bases. The CDR3 contains 15 residues. J lost 2 bases, V lost 0 bases, and 4 bases had no gene match. From germline, CDR1 is SGHRS and CDR2 YFSETQ. The DNA for the CDR3 is TGCGCCAGCAGCTTGGAGGCGGGGGGCACCTACGAGCAGTACTTC. It yields the protein CASSLEAGGTYEQYF.

The chain recombines TRBV5-1 with TRBJ2-5; 10 bases match TRBD2. This CDR3 is built from 16 residues. CDR1 and CDR2 (germline): SGHRS, YFSETQ. V lost 4 bases and J lost 2; bases outside the gene matches: 8. The CDR3 bases are TGCGCCAGCAGCCTAGGCCCAGCGGGGGGGCAAGAGACCCAGTACTTC. Translation gives CASSLGPAGGQETQYF.

This chain uses TRBV7-2 with TRBJ2-3, with 9 bases that match TRBD1. CDR3 length equals 18 residues. Germline V lookup: CDR1 SGHTA, CDR2 FQGNSA. The V gene end was trimmed by 2 bases and the J gene end by 7 bases; junction bases not matched to a gene: 16. The CDR3 loop reads CASSLTGAGQGLSHTQYF. The CDR3, as DNA: TGTGCCAGCAGCTTAACGGGCGCGGGACAGGGCCTCTCCCATACGCAGTATTTT. The whole variable domain, remainder taken from reference TRBV7-2 and TRBJ2-3, is GAGVSQSPSNKVTEKGKDVELRCDPISGHTALYWYRQSLGQGLEFLIYFQGNSAPDKSGLPSDRFSAERTGGSVSTLTIQRTQQEDSAVYLCASSLTGAGQGLSHTQYFGPGTRLTVL.

The chain links TRBV29-1 to TRBJ1-3; D is perhaps TRBD1 (5 bases). Germline lookup yields CDR1 SQVTM and CDR2 ANQGSEA. V gave up 1 base and J gave up 0 bases, with 10 bases separating them. This CDR3 comprises 15 residues. The chain's CDR3 is CSVEAGDYSGNTIYF. For the CDR3, the DNA is TGCAGCGTTGAAGCGGGGGACTACTCTGGAAACACCATATATTTT.

Only one count was recorded for this clone. V usage is TRBV29-1 and J usage is TRBJ1-2, with 11 bases matching TRBD1. V was clipped by 6 bases and J by 4 bases; unmatched bases: 4. The CDR3 is 13 residues long. Germline V gene lookup returns CDR1 SQVTM and CDR2 ANQGSEA. CDR3 amino acids: CSVQGQGGYGYTF. The CDR3 bases are TGCAGCGTCCAGGGACAGGGGGGCTATGGCTACACCTTC.

The chain recombines TRBV6-5 with TRBJ1-2; 9 bases line up with TRBD1. Germline-derived CDR1 and CDR2 are MNHEY and SVGAGI. V was clipped by 6 bases and J by 8 bases; unmatched bases: 10. The CDR3 consists of 14 residues. The CDR3 DNA reads as TGTGCCAGCAGGCAAGGGACAGGGAGTAAGGGCTACACCTTC. It yields the protein CASRQGTGSKGYTF.

The V gene is TRBV11-2, the J gene TRBJ1-5; TRBD1 aligns across 7 bases. CDR3 length: 14 residues. The germline V gene has CDR1 SGHAT and CDR2 FQNNGV. V trimming: 3 bases; J trimming: 2 bases; junction bases outside the gene matches: 1. The CDR3 region has the DNA TGTGCCAGCAGCTTCGACAGGGGCAATCAGCCCCAGCATTTT. Amino acid sequence: CASSFDRGNQPQHF.

This sequence joins TRBV18 and TRBJ1-1; no clear D. CDR1 KGHSH and CDR2 LQKENI come from the germline V gene. This CDR3 is built from 15 residues. Trimming shortened V by 0 bases and J by 4 bases, and 12 bases separated the two germline ends. The CDR3 is CASSPPGAGVTEAFF. CDR3 sequence (DNA): TGTGCCAGCTCACCACCGGGAGCTGGGGTCACTGAAGCTTTCTTT. Supplemented by reference TRBV18 and TRBJ1-1, the full variable domain reads NAGVMQNPRHLVRRRGQEARLRCSPMKGHSHVYWYRQLPEEGLKFMVYLQKENIIDESGMPKERFSAEFPKEGPSILRIQQVVRGDSAAYFCASSPPGAGVTEAFFGQGTRLTVV.

The chain recombines TRBV5-4 with TRBJ2-3, with 9 bases identical to TRBD2. Looked up from germline, CDR1 is SGHNT and CDR2 is YYREEE (reference sequence). This CDR3 has 17 amino acids. V shed 4 bases and J 2 bases; nucleotides not matched to a gene: 11. As DNA, the CDR3 is TGTGCCAGCAGCCACAAGGTGGCTAGCGGGGACACAGATACGCAGTATTTT. Amino acids: CASSHKVASGDTDTQYF.

The V call is TRBV4-3, the J call TRBJ1-2, with 9 bases matching TRBD1. This CDR3 spans 17 amino acids. V lost 3 bases and J lost 2; bases outside the gene matches: 10. Germline V gives CDR1 LGHNA, CDR2 YSLEER. The DNA for the CDR3 is TGCGCCAGCAGCCACGGATCTGGGGACAGGGTGAACTATGGCTACACCTTC. It translates to CASSHGSGDRVNYGYTF.

V gene TRBV10-3 combines with J gene TRBJ1-1; possibly TRBD1 for D (5 bases). Germline CDR1 and CDR2: ENHRY and SYGVKD. V gave up 6 bases and J gave up 4 bases, with 15 bases separating them. The CDR3 length is 14 residues. The CDR3 sequence is CAIRPGVAVTEAFF. Here the CDR3 DNA reads TGTGCCATCAGACCGGGGGTCGCGGTCACTGAAGCTTTCTTT.

The chain joins TRBV7-9 to TRBJ2-1; 13 nucleotides match TRBD2. This CDR3 spans 16 amino acids. Trimming took 1 base from V and 8 from J; bases not matched to a gene: 5. Germline V gives CDR1 SEHNR, CDR2 FQNEAQ (reference sequence). The DNA for the CDR3 is TGTGCCAGCAGCTTAGGGACTAGCGGGGGTAGGGATGAGCAGTTCTTC. This encodes CASSLGTSGGRDEQFF.

The chain joins TRBV12-5 to TRBJ1-5; the D is unclear. V shed 2 bases and J shed 0 bases, with 11 bases lying between them. From germline, CDR1 is LGHNT and CDR2 FRNRAP. This CDR3 has 16 residues. CDR3 sequence: CASGLQLAGSNQPQHF. In nucleotides, the CDR3 is TGTGCTAGTGGTTTGCAACTTGCGGGTAGCAATCAGCCCCAGCATTTT.

The CDR3 loop reads CASSLRDRAYEQYF. The CDR3 DNA is TGTGCCAGCAGTTTACGGGACAGGGCCTACGAGCAGTACTTC. The rearrangement joins TRBV28 to TRBJ2-7; 9 bases fit TRBD1. The V and J ends lost 2 bases and 2 bases, in that order; junction bases with no gene match: 1. Germline V gene data show CDR1 as MDHEN and CDR2 as SYDVKM. This CDR3 is 14 amino acids long. Full variable domain (rest looked up from reference TRBV28 and TRBJ2-7): DVKVTQSSRYLVKRTGEKVFLECVQDMDHENMFWYRQDPGLGLRLIYFSYDVKMKEKGDIPEGYSVSREKKERFSLILESASTNQTSMYLCASSLRDRAYEQYFGPGTRLTVT.

V usage is TRBV5-8 and J usage is TRBJ2-5; D gene ambiguous. This CDR3 contains 10 residues. The germline gives CDR1 SGHTS, CDR2 YDEGEE. V was shortened by 4 bases and J by 5 bases, with 3 bases between the two germline ends. In DNA, the CDR3 is TGTGCCAGCAGCCGGGAGACCCAGTACTTC. It translates to CASSRETQYF.

This chain connects TRBV5-6 to TRBJ1-2; TRBD1 matches 7 bases. The CDR3 covers 14 residues. Germline V gene lookup returns CDR1 SGHDT and CDR2 YYEEEE. V trimming: 2 bases; J trimming: 8 bases; junction bases outside the gene matches: 9. CDR3 residues: CASSFSGGSVGYTF. The DNA for the CDR3 is TGTGCCAGCAGCTTTTCAGGGGGTTCCGTCGGCTACACCTTC. Full variable domain (rest looked up from reference TRBV5-6 and TRBJ1-2): DAGVTQSPTHLIKTRGQQVTLRCSPKSGHDTVSWYQQALGQGPQFIFQYYEEEERQRGNFPDRFSGHQFPNYSSELNVNALLLGDSALYLCASSFSGGSVGYTFGSGTRLTVV.

The V and J genes are TRBV21-1 and TRBJ1-6; no check of the table's D call, TRBD1, against the DNA was made. TRBV21-1 is a recognized pseudogene. The CDR3 is made up of 15 amino acids. This CDR3 reads CASSLSRDSDSPLHF. CDR3 sequence (DNA): TGTGCCAGCAGCTTATCCCGGGACAGCGATTCACCCCTCCACTTT.

The CDR3 protein is CASSTNRVSAFF. CDR3 in DNA: TGTGCCAGCAGTACGAACAGGGTATCCGCTTTCTTT. The genes are TRBV27 and TRBJ1-1, with D maybe TRBD1 (6 bases). CDR3 length: 12 amino acids. From germline, CDR1 is MNHEY and CDR2 SMNVEV (reference sequence). Trimming cost V 5 bases and J 11 bases, with 15 bases left between them.

Only one count was recorded for this clone. This chain joins TRBV9 and TRBJ1-2, with TRBD1 identical over 10 bases. Germline V gene sequence: CDR1 SGDLS, CDR2 YYNGEE. The V and J ends lost 4 bases and 6 bases, in that order; junction bases with no gene match: 12. This CDR3 contains 16 residues. The CDR3 sequence is CASSLQFPGQGDGYTF. CDR3 sequence (DNA): TGTGCCAGCAGCTTACAATTTCCAGGACAGGGGGATGGCTACACCTTC. The whole variable domain, remainder taken from reference TRBV9 and TRBJ1-2, is DSGVTQTPKHLITATGQRVTLRCSPRSGDLSVYWYQQSLDQGLQFLIQYYNGEERAKGNILERFSAQQFPDLHSELNLSSLELGDSALYFCASSLQFPGQGDGYTFGSGTRLTVV.

J is TRBJ2-7 and V is TRBV29-1, with D possibly TRBD1 on 5 matching bases. The CDR3 has 12 amino acids. Trimming removed 6 bases from V and 6 bases from J, with 15 bases in between. Germline CDR1 reads SQVTM; CDR2 reads ANQGSEA. This chain's CDR3 is CSVVRAQGEQYF. The CDR3 region has the DNA TGCAGCGTAGTCAGGGCTCAGGGCGAGCAGTACTTC.

The genes are TRBV19 and TRBJ1-1; 7 nucleotides match TRBD1. There are 13 residues in the CDR3. With 9 bases clipped from V and 1 base from J, the junction kept 5 bases outside the gene matches. Germline V gives CDR1 LNHDA, CDR2 SQIVND (reference sequence). For the CDR3, the DNA is TGTGCCAGCAACAGGGGTGGGAACACTGAAGCTTTCTTT. Encoded protein: CASNRGGNTEAFF.

The chain links TRBV4-1 to TRBJ1-2, with a weak D call TRBD1 (5 bases). V dropped 1 base and J dropped 6 bases, with 12 bases sitting between them. CDR1 is MGHRA, CDR2 YSYEKL, per germline. This CDR3 comprises 14 residues. The CDR3 nucleotides are TGCGCCAGCAGCCAAGCAGAAGGGGCCCATGGCTACACCTTC. It codes for CASSQAEGAHGYTF.

The CDR3 sequence: CASSAGQGGQPQHF. The CDR3 DNA is TGTGCCAGCAGTGCTGGCCAGGGAGGTCAGCCCCAGCATTTT. The chain recombines TRBV2 with TRBJ1-5; D perhaps matches TRBD1 (5 bases). The CDR3 sequence is 14 residues long. CDR1 is SNHLY and CDR2 is FYNNEI in the germline V gene. V was clipped by 4 bases and J by 6 bases, with 13 bases between them.

V and J are TRBV9 and TRBJ1-3, with TRBD1 identical over 9 bases. Losses at the gene ends were 0 bases for V and 0 bases for J; bases not matched to a gene: 7. Germline CDR1 SGDLS, CDR2 YYNGEE. The CDR3 runs 18 residues. The CDR3 bases are TGTGCCAGCAGCGTAGGATTCCGGGACAGGGACTCTGGAAACACCATATATTTT. It translates to CASSVGFRDRDSGNTIYF.

This clone was picked up one time. The J gene is TRBJ2-3, the V gene TRBV2; 10 bases are a match to TRBD2. Germline V gene sequence: CDR1 SNHLY, CDR2 FYNNEI. This CDR3 comprises 16 residues. V lost 6 bases, J lost 6 bases, and 12 bases stayed unmatched. Here the CDR3 reads CASRKGWGLANDTQYF. The CDR3 bases are TGTGCCAGCAGGAAAGGATGGGGACTAGCGAACGATACGCAGTATTTT.

This sequence joins TRBV4-3 and TRBJ2-7, with 15 bases aligning to TRBD2. J lost 2 bases, V lost 0 bases, and 2 bases had no gene match. CDR3 length: 17 amino acids. Germline-derived CDR1 and CDR2 are LGHNA and YSLEER. In nucleotides, the CDR3 is TGCGCCAGCAGCCAAGAAGGGACTAGCGGGGGGACCTACGAGCAGTACTTC. This sequence encodes CASSQEGTSGGTYEQYF.

In this sample, this clone turned up once. Other DNA sequences within the sample encode an identical CDR3. V is TRBV4-3 and J is TRBJ2-7; 9 nucleotides align to TRBD1. This CDR3 region has 15 residues. Germline lookup yields CDR1 LGHNA and CDR2 YSLEER. After removal of 3 bases from V and 3 bases from J, the junction contained 6 bases not matched to a gene. The CDR3 region is CASSQATGGVYEQYF. CDR3 bases: TGCGCCAGCAGCCAGGCGACAGGGGGAGTCTACGAGCAGTACTTC.

The CDR3 bases are TGTGCCAGCAGTTCTCTCCTACCGGGCACAGATACGCAGTATTTT. Protein: CASSSLLPGTDTQYF. The V and J genes are TRBV27 and TRBJ2-3; no definite D call. The CDR3 has 15 residues. Trimming stripped 4 bases from V and 1 base from J, with 12 bases between. The germline CDR1 and CDR2 sequences are MNHEY and SMNVEV (reference sequence).

The chain couples TRBV7-9 to TRBJ2-3, with a possible D match to TRBD1 (7 bases). Germline CDR1 SEHNR, CDR2 FQNEAQ (reference sequence). V lost 0 bases to trimming and J lost 1 base, with 11 bases between them. CDR3 length equals 16 residues. Here the CDR3 reads CASSLAGRGGTDTQYF. Here the CDR3 DNA reads TGTGCCAGCAGCTTAGCGGGCAGGGGGGGCACAGATACGCAGTATTTT. Full variable domain (rest looked up from reference TRBV7-9 and TRBJ2-3): DTGVSQNPRHKITKRGQNVTFRCDPISEHNRLYWYRQTLGQGPEFLTYFQNEAQLEKSRLLSDRFSAERPKGSFSTLEIQRTEQGDSAMYLCASSLAGRGGTDTQYFGPGTRLTVL.